This entry concerns a single TCR beta chain. With 2 bases removed from V and 2 bases from J, the gap between germline ends came to 9 bases. CDR1 SEHNR and CDR2 FQNEAQ come from the germline V gene (reference sequence). The CDR3 is 14 residues long. Vbeta (60) and Jbeta (13) primers were used in the PCR. Some clones are missing from TCRdb's copy, which holds only in-frame ones; the method was immunoSEQ multiplex PCR. The sample has 130,000 to 150,000 clones, over 70% seen once. The data were obtained in a study of cytomegalovirus exposure and HLA in healthy donors. Sequenced sample: PBMCs. This chain connects TRBV7-9 to TRBJ1-1; D is perhaps TRBD1 (5 bases). The sequence was obtained from a male donor in good health and CMV-seronegative. CDR3 in DNA: TGTGCCAGCAGCTTACCGGGACTAAACACTGAAGCTTTCTTT. This translates into CASSLPGLNTEAFF.